A single sample is the source of the 32 T cell receptor beta chains below, sequenced in a study of shared clonotypes between healthy human individuals. Assay used: immunoSEQ multiplex PCR; TCRdb lists only in-frame clones, some missing. The data show about 1.1 million clones, 60% to 80% seen once. Sequenced material: memory CD4+ T cells from PBMCs. Subset defined: CD45RA-negative fraction. Receptors were obtained from a man younger than 35 in good health. Some clones in this sample may be carry-over from other donors' samples.

This chain uses TRBV4-1 with TRBJ2-1; D is unclear. CDR3 length equals 13 residues. Trimming stripped 4 bases from V and 3 bases from J, with 7 bases between. CDR1 and CDR2 (germline): MGHRA, YSYEKL. As DNA, the CDR3 is TGCGCCAGCAGCCTAGATCTCTACAATGAGCAGTTCTTC. This sequence encodes CASSLDLYNEQFF.

The table lists this clone with a count of one. Other DNA sequences in the same sample also yield this CDR3. The V and J genes are TRBV28 and TRBJ1-3; D gene unclear. Germline assignment: CDR1 MDHEN and CDR2 SYDVKM. The length of the CDR3 is 14 residues. Trimming removed 8 bases at V and 0 bases at J, with 11 bases between. In nucleotides, the CDR3 is TGTGCCAGCCGAACCCCTGGCTCTGGAAACACCATATATTTT. Protein sequence: CASRTPGSGNTIYF.

The V and J genes are TRBV27 and TRBJ2-3; 8 bases agree with TRBD1. This CDR3 is built from 15 residues. Germline V lookup: CDR1 MNHEY, CDR2 SMNVEV (reference sequence). The V gene end was trimmed by 6 bases and the J gene end by 2 bases; junction bases not matched to a gene: 7. Written as DNA, the CDR3 is TGTGCCAGCAGAACCGGGACAGGTCACACAGATACGCAGTATTTT. Its protein product is CASRTGTGHTDTQYF.

This rearrangement joins TRBV18 to TRBJ2-2, with D unclear. The CDR3 length is 14 residues. The V and J ends lost 3 bases and 0 bases respectively, with 5 bases between them. Germline CDR1 is KGHSH and CDR2 is LQKENI. This CDR3 reads CASSPFPNTGELFF. Written as DNA, the CDR3 is TGTGCCAGCTCACCTTTTCCGAACACCGGGGAGCTGTTTTTT.

J is TRBJ2-3 and V is TRBV6-1, with 9 nucleotides matching TRBD2. From germline, CDR1 is MNHNS and CDR2 SASEGT. V was clipped by 6 bases and J by 4 bases; unmatched bases: 8. The CDR3 length is 15 residues. The CDR3 sequence: CASRPLAGIADTQYF. The CDR3 DNA reads as TGTGCCAGCAGGCCTCTAGCGGGAATCGCAGATACGCAGTATTTT.

The chain links TRBV18 to TRBJ1-4; no firm D call. Germline CDR1 KGHSH, CDR2 LQKENI. Trimming took off 6 bases at V and 7 bases at J, with 12 bases between the two ends. CDR3 length: 13 amino acids. CDR3 residues: CASSSSSGEKLFF. The CDR3 DNA is TGTGCCAGCTCGAGTTCCTCGGGTGAAAAACTGTTTTTT.

The rearrangement uses TRBV6-1 and TRBJ1-1; D ambiguous. The CDR3 consists of 13 residues. The V end was cut by 1 base, the J end by 5 bases, with 8 bases between. CDR1 is MNHNS, CDR2 SASEGT, per germline. CDR3 residues: CASSEVRDTEAFF. The CDR3 region has the DNA TGTGCCAGCAGTGAAGTGCGGGATACTGAAGCTTTCTTT.

The rearrangement joins TRBV28 to TRBJ1-4; no reliable D call. The V and J ends lost 8 bases and 0 bases respectively, with 7 bases between them. Germline V gene lookup returns CDR1 MDHEN and CDR2 SYDVKM. The CDR3 runs 13 residues. This CDR3 reads CASWSATNEKLFF. CDR3 coding DNA: TGTGCCAGCTGGAGCGCAACTAATGAAAAACTGTTTTTT.

The rearrangement uses TRBV9 and TRBJ2-2; D not resolved. Germline CDR1 and CDR2: SGDLS and YYNGEE. Trimming cost V 4 bases and J 1 base, with 11 bases left between them. The CDR3 is made up of 15 amino acids. CDR3 DNA: TGTGCCAGCAGCTCCCAGACGGTGAACACCGGGGAGCTGTTTTTT. It is translated as CASSSQTVNTGELFF.

The V gene is TRBV28, the J gene TRBJ2-7, with 7 bases fitting TRBD2. V lost 3 bases to trimming and J lost 6 bases; unmatched junction nucleotides: 8. The CDR3 extends over 14 amino acids. CDR1 MDHEN and CDR2 SYDVKM come from the germline V gene. CDR3 in DNA: TGTGCCAGCAGTTTGGGAGGGAAGGTTGGCGAGCAGTACTTC. It is translated as CASSLGGKVGEQYF.

This clone was detected only a few times. The chain joins TRBV2 to TRBJ1-5; no reliable D call. V shed 2 bases and J shed 14 bases, with 13 bases lying between them. The CDR3 extends over 12 amino acids. Germline V lookup: CDR1 SNHLY, CDR2 FYNNEI. CDR3: CASSEQPAPKHF. The CDR3 DNA sequence: TGTGCCAGCAGTGAACAGCCGGCCCCCAAGCATTTT.

The rearrangement uses TRBV28 and TRBJ2-1; tentatively, D is TRBD1 or TRBD2 (5 bases each). Germline-derived CDR1 and CDR2 are MDHEN and SYDVKM. V dropped 8 bases and J dropped 9 bases, with 17 bases sitting between them. This CDR3 contains 13 residues. The chain's CDR3 is CASRDLRVGEQFF. CDR3 sequence (DNA): TGTGCCAGCCGGGACCTGCGCGTGGGTGAGCAGTTCTTC.

Only a few counts were recorded for this clone. The chain couples TRBV14 to TRBJ1-1, with TRBD1 matching over 7 bases. Germline V lookup: CDR1 SGHDN, CDR2 FVKESK. CDR3 length: 14 amino acids. J gave up 1 base and V 5 bases, and 4 bases lay outside the gene matches. The CDR3: CASSVQGGNTEAFF. The CDR3 DNA sequence: TGTGCCAGCAGCGTCCAGGGGGGGAACACTGAAGCTTTCTTT. The full variable domain, rest sourced from reference TRBV14 and TRBJ1-1, is EAGVTQFPSHSVIEKGQTVTLRCDPISGHDNLYWYRRVMGKEIKFLLHFVKESKQDESGMPNNRFLAERTGGTYSTLKVQPAELEDSGVYFCASSVQGGNTEAFFGQGTRLTVV.

This CDR3 reads CASRLLAGRGTGELFF. DNA of the CDR3: TGTGCCAGCAGATTACTAGCGGGTCGTGGAACCGGGGAGCTGTTTTTT. The rearrangement joins TRBV7-6 to TRBJ2-2; 9 positions agree with TRBD2. Germline trimming cut 6 bases from V and 5 bases from J; bases unmatched to any gene: 10. The CDR3 loop spans 16 amino acids. In germline, CDR1 is SGHVS, CDR2 FNYEAQ.

V is TRBV29-1 and J is TRBJ2-5; 7 bases align to TRBD2. The CDR3 runs to 12 residues. Germline CDR1 is SQVTM and CDR2 is ANQGSEA. The J segment lost 1 base and the V segment lost 7 bases, leaving 3 bases of the junction unmatched. The DNA of the CDR3 is TGCAGCGGTCGGGAGGCCCAAGAGACCCAGTACTTC. Its translation is CSGREAQETQYF.

The chain carries TRBV28 and TRBJ2-5; 9 nucleotides line up with TRBD1. The CDR3 loop spans 17 amino acids. The germline gives CDR1 MDHEN, CDR2 SYDVKM. V lost 2 bases, J lost 6 bases, and 13 bases stayed unmatched. The CDR3 is CASSLRGPTGGLKTQYF. The CDR3, as DNA: TGTGCCAGCAGTTTAAGGGGGCCAACAGGGGGCTTAAAGACCCAGTACTTC.

The table lists this clone with many counts. The rearrangement joins TRBV18 to TRBJ1-2; unclear D gene. Germline V lookup: CDR1 KGHSH, CDR2 LQKENI. The CDR3 sequence is 16 residues long. Trimming took off 0 bases at V and 0 bases at J, with 11 bases between the two ends. The CDR3 coding sequence is TGTGCCAGCTCACCACCGGGAATCCAATCTAACTATGGCTACACCTTC. This codes for CASSPPGIQSNYGYTF.

The V and J genes are TRBV5-1 and TRBJ2-7; D is perhaps TRBD1 or TRBD2 (5 bases each). The V end was cut by 5 bases, the J end by 0 bases, with 21 bases between. CDR3 length equals 17 residues. Germline V CDR1 and CDR2: SGHRS, YFSETQ. The CDR3 sequence is CASSRGHGTTSSYEQYF. The CDR3 nucleotides are TGCGCCAGCAGTCGCGGCCACGGGACCACGAGCTCCTACGAGCAGTACTTC.

This clone was seen a handful of times. CDR3 sequence reads: CASSLDVGQPNYGYTF. CDR3 nucleotides: TGTGCCAGCAGCTTAGATGTGGGACAGCCCAACTATGGCTACACCTTC. The J gene is TRBJ1-2, the V gene TRBV7-9, with 7 positions matching TRBD1. There are 16 residues in the CDR3. J was trimmed by 2 bases and V by 1 base; bases with no gene match: 7. Germline V gene lookup returns CDR1 SEHNR and CDR2 FQNEAQ (reference sequence).

The rearrangement joins TRBV15 to TRBJ2-7; D call uncertain. V lost 2 bases to trimming and J lost 5 bases, with 16 bases between them. Germline CDR1 reads LNHNV; CDR2 reads YYDKDF (reference sequence). The CDR3 is 15 amino acids. The CDR3 protein is CATSRTSISGDEQYF. The CDR3 region has the DNA TGTGCCACCAGCAGAACCTCCATATCGGGCGACGAGCAGTACTTC.

The chain recombines TRBV9 with TRBJ2-1, with TRBD2 as a possible D gene (6 bases). V was clipped by 0 bases and J by 4 bases, with 11 bases between them. Germline loops: CDR1 SGDLS, CDR2 YYNGEE. The CDR3 length is 15 residues. CDR3 sequence reads: CASSVVADGYNEQFF. The CDR3 DNA sequence: TGTGCCAGCAGCGTAGTAGCGGATGGGTACAATGAGCAGTTCTTC.

The rearrangement joins TRBV14 to TRBJ1-2; D unclear. Trimming pared 1 base from V and 8 bases from J, leaving 14 bases between. The germline CDR1 and CDR2 sequences are SGHDN and FVKESK. This CDR3 is built from 14 residues. Here the CDR3 DNA reads TGTGCCAGCAGCCAAGGAGGAAGAGGGATCGGCTACACCTTC. It yields the protein CASSQGGRGIGYTF.

The J gene is TRBJ1-4, the V gene TRBV5-6; tentative D call: TRBD1 (5 bases). This CDR3 is 14 amino acids long. Germline V gene lookup returns CDR1 SGHDT and CDR2 YYEEEE. Trimming took off 3 bases at V and 7 bases at J, with 13 bases between the two ends. The CDR3 spells CASSSRDGPEKLFF. As DNA, the CDR3 is TGTGCCAGCAGCTCTAGGGACGGCCCTGAAAAACTGTTTTTT.

The chain uses TRBV30 and TRBJ1-4; 9 nucleotides line up with TRBD1. After removal of 8 bases from V and 0 bases from J, the junction contained 10 bases not matched to a gene. This CDR3 comprises 16 residues. Per the germline V gene, CDR1 is GTSNPN and CDR2 is SVGIG (reference sequence). CDR3 sequence (DNA): TGTGCCGTTGGACAGGGGCCTTCAGCAACTAATGAAAAACTGTTTTTT. The encoded protein is CAVGQGPSATNEKLFF.

A note on this clone: A read error is likely here: a far larger clone is one base away. This sequence joins TRBV30 and TRBJ1-4; no clear D. CDR1 and CDR2 (germline): GTSNPN, SVGIG (reference sequence). The CDR3 totals 13 residues. DNA for the CDR3: TGTGGCTGGAGTGTAAACAGCAACGAAAAACTGTTTTTT. The encoded protein is CGWSVNSNEKLFF.

The rearrangement uses TRBV28 and TRBJ2-5, with D perhaps being TRBD1 or TRBD2 (5 bases each). TRBJ2-7 matches the DNA end more closely, so the J call is doubtful. Per the germline V gene, CDR1 is MDHEN and CDR2 is SYDVKM. The CDR3 sequence is 15 residues long. CDR3 nucleotide sequence: TGTGCCAGCAGCGGACGGGACGGAAGCTCCTACGAGCAGTACTTC. Translating it yields CASSGRDGSSYEQYF.

This chain uses TRBV2 with TRBJ2-7, with TRBD1 identical over 8 bases. CDR3 size: 14 residues. CDR1 SNHLY and CDR2 FYNNEI come from the germline V gene. With V trimmed by 5 bases and J by 5 bases, 8 bases remained unmatched. The CDR3 region is CASSRQGARNEQYF. The CDR3 DNA follows: TGTGCCAGCAGTCGCCAGGGGGCGCGCAACGAGCAGTACTTC.

V and J are TRBV2 and TRBJ1-2; D possibly corresponds to TRBD1 (5 bases). CDR1 and CDR2 (germline): SNHLY, FYNNEI. Trimming took 6 bases from V and 4 from J, leaving 12 bases between them. The CDR3 is 13 residues long. CDR3 residues: CASRGDASYGYTF. The CDR3 DNA reads as TGTGCCAGCAGAGGGGACGCGAGCTATGGCTACACCTTC.

The genes are TRBV7-6 and TRBJ2-7, with 7 bases fitting TRBD2. The CDR3 covers 13 residues. The germline CDR1 and CDR2 sequences are SGHVS and FNYEAQ. V gave up 2 bases and J gave up 5 bases; unmatched junction bases: 3. CDR3 amino acids: CASSLMGGNEQYF. The CDR3 coding sequence is TGTGCCAGCAGCTTAATGGGAGGGAACGAGCAGTACTTC.

The chain recombines TRBV9 with TRBJ1-4; D gene uncertain. The CDR3 runs to 13 residues. The V end lost 3 bases, the J end lost 1 base, and 4 bases lay between the germline ends. In germline, CDR1 is SGDLS, CDR2 YYNGEE. The DNA for the CDR3 is TGTGCCAGCAGCGGTCGAACTAATGAAAAACTGTTTTTT. Its translation: CASSGRTNEKLFF.

In this sample, this clone turned up many times. The CDR3 nucleotides are TGTGCCTGGAGTGGGGTGGGAGGGCCCTACGAGCAGTACTTC. Residues: CAWSGVGGPYEQYF. The rearrangement uses TRBV30 and TRBJ2-7; 7 bases fit TRBD2. The CDR3 has 14 amino acids. CDR1 and CDR2 from the germline V gene are GTSNPN and SVGIG (reference sequence). Trimming at V came to 1 base and at J to 2 bases, leaving 5 bases not matched to a gene. The full variable domain, rest sourced from reference TRBV30 and TRBJ2-7, is SQTIHQWPATLVQPVGSPLSLECTVEGTSNPNLYWYRQAAGRGLQLLFYSVGIGQISSEVPQNLSASRPQDRQFILSSKKLLLSDSGFYLCAWSGVGGPYEQYFGPGTRLTVT.

This chain links TRBV7-2 with TRBJ2-7, with 10 bases matching TRBD1. The CDR3 has 16 amino acids. The germline CDR1 and CDR2 sequences are SGHTA and FQGNSA. J lost 7 bases, V lost 5 bases, and 14 bases had no gene match. DNA of the CDR3: TGTGCCAGCAGCGGGCCCGGGACAGGGGTTTTGTGGGAGCAGTACTTC. This sequence encodes CASSGPGTGVLWEQYF.